This TCR beta chain was sequenced in a study of blood T cell repertoires in COVID-19. Looking at the study overall: There were acute and convalescent COVID-19 samples, and they came from the United States, Italy and Spain.

Seattle patient enrollment occurred during active infection, with longitudinal follow-up thereafter. TCRdb's copy holds only in-frame clones and misses some; the assay was immunoSEQ multiplex PCR. The data hold 150,000 to 160,000 clones, with about 85% observed a single time. V dropped 3 bases and J dropped 0; count of bases not matched to a gene: 3. The CDR3 runs to 17 residues. The germline V gene encodes CDR1 SGHTA and CDR2 FQGNSA. The chain couples TRBV7-2 to TRBJ2-6; 9 positions match TRBD1. Sequenced material: peripheral blood. The TCR originated in a man in his 60s with COVID-19, enrolled during active disease. CDR3 loop: CASSLGTGTSGANVLTF. The CDR3 coding sequence is TGTGCCAGCAGCTTGGGGACAGGGACCTCTGGGGCCAACGTCCTGACTTTC.